This TCR beta chain was sequenced in a study of blood T cell repertoires in COVID-19. The CDR3 has 14 residues. The junction had 7 bases not matched to a gene; V was cut back by 6 bases and J by 4 bases. Per the germline V gene, CDR1 is SNHLY and CDR2 is FYNNEI. The method was immunoSEQ multiplex PCR; TCRdb's version includes in-frame clones alone and lacks a portion of them. Found here are fewer than 350,000 clones, just under 85% of them singletons; the top ten hold around 4%. Sequencing was carried out using peripheral blood. The source is a woman in her forties or fifties with active or convalescent COVID-19. The rearrangement links TRBV2 to TRBJ1-2; 8 bases agree with TRBD1. The CDR3 DNA is TGTGCCAGCAGCTTACGACAGGGGTCCTATGGCTACACCTTC. The encoded protein is CASSLRQGSYGYTF.